This T cell receptor beta chain was recovered during a study of blood T cell repertoires in COVID-19 (dated by TCRdb to the early 2020s). With regard to the full study: Collaborator samples came from the United States, Italy and Spain and covered acute and convalescent phases of COVID-19. The prospective study material was composed of cDNA or gDNA derived from T cells, B-cell-depleted T cells, or PBMCs. Deeply sampled blood TCRbeta repertoires from subjects exposed to, actively infected with, or recovered from COVID-19 were included in the dataset. A freely available public database, intended as a resource for researchers studying the immune response to SARS-CoV-2, is where the repertoires were released. Samples were obtained from the ongoing ImmuneRACE study (first 160 participants) and from 1,000 to 1,500 subjects provided by 6 global collaborators. The sample metadata nearly always contained a de-identified subject ID, COVID-19 status, age in years and sex. Where HLA class I and class II types were available, the types were taken from metadata supplied by the sample provider, not from assay-based typing.

Concerning this clone: Its antigen remains undetermined. Base quality data are lacking; no much larger clone is found one base away.

TCRbeta CDR3 regions were amplified from genomic DNA using the immunoSEQ Assay, a bias-controlled multiplex PCR. The original methods were these. The number of nucleated cells in each sample was estimated from the amplification of reference gene primers within the assay. To quantify the absolute abundance of each unique TCRbeta CDR3 rearrangement, sequence reads were collapsed and filtered. For each sample, productive Simpson clonality was calculated as the square root of Simpson's diversity index over productive rearrangements. TCRdb limited this immuneACCESS table to in-frame rearrangements with V and J called. A share of clones is missing; checked studies link under half to unresolved V genes, and the rest is unexplained. That table furnishes V, J and clone size, whereas the DNA furnished D and trimming. This sample is represented by under 250,000 clones; about four fifths of them were singletons. Clones ranked in the top ten supply 4.4% of the sample.

The paper's findings and limits, for the study overall: The amount of clinical and demographic metadata varied by source and participant and was provided uncurated.

The collaborating institutions used their own protocols to collect whole blood in K2EDTA tubes. Collaborator samples were shipped for TCRbeta analysis as frozen whole blood, isolated PBMCs, or DNA extracted from either sample type. As encoded in the germline V gene, CDR1 is KGHSH while CDR2 is LQKENI. The CDR3 holds 13 amino acids from the cysteine to the phenylalanine. CDR3 DNA only is kept here, 39 bases in frame from base 1. At the junction V is shortened by 5 bases and J by 2 bases, with 7 bases in between. The chain is encoded by TRBV18 joined to TRBJ1-3; the D gene lacks a confident call. Sequences were obtained from peripheral blood. The sequence was obtained from a man aged 50 or older with active or convalescent COVID-19. The CDR3 region has the sequence CASSGGTGNTIYF. The DNA is as follows: TGTGCCAGCTCAGGAGGGACTGGAAACACCATATATTTT. Joined to the reference TRBV18 and TRBJ1-3 proteins, this CDR3 gives the full variable domain: NAGVMQNPRHLVRRRGQEARLRCSPMKGHSHVYWYRQLPEEGLKFMVYLQKENIIDESGMPKERFSAEFPKEGPSILRIQQVVRGDSAAYFCASSGGTGNTIYFGEGSWLTVV.